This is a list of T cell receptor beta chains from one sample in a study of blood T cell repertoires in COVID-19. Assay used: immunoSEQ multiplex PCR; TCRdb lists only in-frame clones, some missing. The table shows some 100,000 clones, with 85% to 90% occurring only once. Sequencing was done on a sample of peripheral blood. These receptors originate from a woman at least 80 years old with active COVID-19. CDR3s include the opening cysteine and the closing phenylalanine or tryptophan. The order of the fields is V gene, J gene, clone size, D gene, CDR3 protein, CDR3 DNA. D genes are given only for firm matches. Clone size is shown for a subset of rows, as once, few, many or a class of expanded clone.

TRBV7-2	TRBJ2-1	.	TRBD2	CASSHSGKGNEQFF	TGTGCCAGCAGTCATAGCGGGAAGGGTAATGAGCAGTTCTTC
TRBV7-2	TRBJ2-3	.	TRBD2	CASSLGGRTSTDTQYF	TGTGCCAGCAGCTTGGGGGGGAGAACTAGCACAGATACGCAGTATTTT
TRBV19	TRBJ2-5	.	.	CASSSRWGRQETQYF	TGTGCCAGTAGCAGCCGTTGGGGGAGGCAAGAGACCCAGTACTTC
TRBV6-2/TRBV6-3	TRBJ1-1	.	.	CASSYLGRNSEAFF	TGTGCCAGCAGTTACCTGGGCAGAAACTCTGAAGCTTTCTTT
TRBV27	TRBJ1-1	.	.	CASSLSADLTEAFF	TGTGCCAGCAGTTTAAGCGCAGATCTCACTGAAGCTTTCTTT
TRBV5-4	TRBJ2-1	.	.	CASSLAGEEAYNEQFF	TGTGCCAGCAGCTTGGCCGGCGAGGAGGCCTACAATGAGCAGTTCTTC
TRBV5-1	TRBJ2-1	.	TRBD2	CASSLVTSGYNEQFF	TGCGCCAGCAGCTTGGTTACTAGCGGATACAATGAGCAGTTCTTC
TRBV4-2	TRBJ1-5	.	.	CASSQERTDGNQPQHF	TGTGCCAGCAGCCAAGAAAGGACAGACGGTAATCAGCCCCAGCATTTT
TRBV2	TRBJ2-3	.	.	CASSGGSTDTQYF	TGTGCCAGCAGTGGGGGCAGCACAGATACGCAGTATTTT
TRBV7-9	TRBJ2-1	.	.	CASSLESFSSYNEQFF	TGTGCCAGCAGCTTAGAATCATTCAGCTCCTACAATGAGCAGTTCTTC
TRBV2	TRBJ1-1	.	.	CASTFETGNTEAFF	TGTGCCAGCACCTTTGAGACGGGAAACACTGAAGCTTTCTTT
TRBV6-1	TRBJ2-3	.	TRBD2	CASSAPLADPTDTQYF	TGTGCCAGCAGTGCCCCGCTAGCGGACCCAACAGATACGCAGTATTTT
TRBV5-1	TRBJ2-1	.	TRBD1	CASSAGQGSYNEQFF	TGCGCCAGCAGCGCCGGACAGGGCTCCTACAATGAGCAGTTCTTC
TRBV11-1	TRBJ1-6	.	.	CASSLVGGLRTPLHF	TGTGCCAGCAGCTTAGTCGGGGGGCTTCGAACACCCCTCCACTTT
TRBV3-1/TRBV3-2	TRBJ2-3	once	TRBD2	CASSQRTSGGRDTQYF	TGTGCCAGCAGCCAAAGGACTAGCGGGGGCAGAGATACGCAGTATTTT
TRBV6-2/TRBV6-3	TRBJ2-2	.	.	CASRPLGLTNTGELFF	TGTGCCAGCAGGCCTCTGGGACTGACGAACACCGGGGAGCTGTTTTTT
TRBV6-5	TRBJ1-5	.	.	CASRGLGGFNQPQHF	TGTGCCAGCAGGGGACTGGGGGGTTTCAATCAGCCCCAGCATTTT
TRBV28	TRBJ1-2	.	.	CASSLGAHTYWGGYTF	TGTGCCAGCAGTTTAGGGGCTCATACTTACTGGGGCGGCTACACCTTC
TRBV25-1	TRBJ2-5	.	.	CASSADRGKRETQYF	TGTGCCAGCAGTGCAGATCGGGGTAAACGAGAGACCCAGTACTTC
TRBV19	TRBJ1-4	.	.	CASSRGDRTSTNEKLFF	TGTGCCAGTAGTCGCGGGGACCGGACCTCAACTAATGAAAAACTGTTTTTT
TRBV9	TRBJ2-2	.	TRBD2	CASSVLAGVGGELFF	TGTGCCAGCAGCGTCCTAGCGGGAGTTGGCGGGGAGCTGTTTTTT
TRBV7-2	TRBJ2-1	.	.	CASSLSVGGYNEQFF	TGTGCCAGCAGCCTAAGTGTCGGGGGCTACAATGAGCAGTTCTTC
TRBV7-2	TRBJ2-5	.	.	CASSLEGAKAETQYF	TGTGCCAGCAGCTTAGAAGGGGCCAAAGCAGAGACCCAGTACTTC
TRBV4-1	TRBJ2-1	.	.	CASSQERGGRTGSYNEQFF	TGCGCCAGCAGCCAAGAACGCGGGGGCCGGACTGGGTCCTACAATGAGCAGTTCTTC
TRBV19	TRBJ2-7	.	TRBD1	CASSIIGTGNEEQYF	TGTGCCAGTAGTATCATAGGGACAGGGAACGAAGAGCAGTACTTC
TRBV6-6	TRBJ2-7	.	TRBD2	CASRSSGTSGRYEQYF	TGTGCCAGCAGGTCCTCTGGGACTAGCGGGAGGTACGAGCAGTACTTC
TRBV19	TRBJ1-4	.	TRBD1	CASNRGRINNEKLFF	TGTGCCAGTAACAGGGGGCGGATTAATAATGAAAAACTGTTTTTT
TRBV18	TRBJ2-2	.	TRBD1	CASSPQTGWNTGELFF	TGTGCCAGCTCACCTCAGACAGGGTGGAACACCGGGGAGCTGTTTTTT
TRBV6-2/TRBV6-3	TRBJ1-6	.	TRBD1	CASSYSRGTGPSPLHF	TGTGCCAGCAGTTACTCGAGAGGGACAGGTCCTTCACCCCTCCACTTT
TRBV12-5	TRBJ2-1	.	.	CASGLVLTGEPYNEQFF	TGTGCTAGTGGTTTGGTATTGACGGGAGAACCCTACAATGAGCAGTTCTTC
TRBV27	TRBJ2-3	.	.	CASSLYSSKSADTQYF	TGTGCCAGCAGTTTATACTCCTCCAAAAGCGCAGATACGCAGTATTTT
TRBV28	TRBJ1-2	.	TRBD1	CASSIQQGGYGYTF	TGTGCCAGCAGTATACAACAGGGGGGCTATGGCTACACCTTC
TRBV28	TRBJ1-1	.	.	CASSLYQGSQDTEAFF	TGTGCCAGCAGTTTATACCAGGGATCACAAGACACTGAAGCTTTCTTT
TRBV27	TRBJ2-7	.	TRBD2	CASRPTYAGVAYEQYF	TGTGCCAGCAGACCCACTTATGCGGGGGTCGCCTACGAGCAGTACTTC
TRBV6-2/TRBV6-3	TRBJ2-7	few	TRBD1	CASSYRKQGPRPTYEQYF	TGTGCCAGCAGTTACCGAAAACAGGGGCCGAGACCTACCTACGAGCAGTACTTC
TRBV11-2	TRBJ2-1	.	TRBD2	CASSLFPSGSSYNEQFF	TGTGCCAGCAGCTTATTCCCTAGCGGTAGCTCCTACAATGAGCAGTTCTTC
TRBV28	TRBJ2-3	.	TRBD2	CASSFRPSGISDTQYF	TGTGCCAGCAGTTTTCGTCCTAGCGGGATATCAGATACGCAGTATTTT
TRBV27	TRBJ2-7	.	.	CASRTGTYEQYF	TGTGCCAGCAGGACGGGGACCTACGAGCAGTACTTC
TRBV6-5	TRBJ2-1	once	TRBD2	CASSRWRGVNEQFF	TGTGCCAGCAGTAGGTGGCGGGGGGTCAATGAGCAGTTCTTC
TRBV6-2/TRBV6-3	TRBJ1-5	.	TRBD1	CASSPTGFSQPQHF	TGTGCCAGCAGTCCGACAGGGTTTAGTCAGCCCCAGCATTTT
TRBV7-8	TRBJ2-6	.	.	CASSLGLARGANVLTF	TGTGCCAGCAGCTTAGGATTAGCAAGGGGGGCCAACGTCCTGACTTTC